This T cell receptor beta chain was captured in a study of PD-1 blockade in mismatch repair-deficient tumors. Study details: Patients had approximately 11 mismatch repair-deficient cancer types and were previously treated and progressing.

All patients were mismatch repair deficient, assessed by either PCR or immunohistochemistry. The TCR-sequenced patients were a few responders to pembrolizumab. Study-level findings and limits: Tumor-resident clones, often undetectable pretreatment in blood, expanded then contracted after pembrolizumab.

Data came from immunoSEQ multiplex PCR; TCRdb stores just in-frame clones and leaves some out. This table has under 95,000 clones, 65% to 85% appearing once. A word on this clone: Its target is not known.

The clonotype comes from an adult with mismatch repair-deficient cancer. This material consisted of peripheral blood, taken 44 weeks after starting pembrolizumab.

CDR3 region: CASSLDPLNIGGYEQYF. The DNA of the CDR3 is TGTGCCAGCAGCTTAGATCCGCTCAACATCGGGGGCTACGAGCAGTACTTC. The chain carries TRBV11-3 and TRBJ2-7; weak D call: TRBD2 (6 bases). The V end was cut by 0 bases, the J end by 3 bases, with 18 bases between. The CDR3 length is 17 residues. Per germline, CDR1 SGHNT and CDR2 YENEEA.